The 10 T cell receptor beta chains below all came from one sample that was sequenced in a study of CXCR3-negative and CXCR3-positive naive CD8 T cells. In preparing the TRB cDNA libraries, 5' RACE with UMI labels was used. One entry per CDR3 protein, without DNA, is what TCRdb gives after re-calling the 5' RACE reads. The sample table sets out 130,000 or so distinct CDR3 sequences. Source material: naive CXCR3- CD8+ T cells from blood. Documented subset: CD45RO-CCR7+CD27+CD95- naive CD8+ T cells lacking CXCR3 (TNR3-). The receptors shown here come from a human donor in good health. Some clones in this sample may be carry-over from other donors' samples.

This CDR3 is CASSQLTGNVDTEAFF. The chain carries TRBV4-2 and TRBJ1-1; TCRdb names TRBD1, which stays unverified in the absence of DNA. Germline V gene data show CDR1 as LGHNA and CDR2 as YNFKEQ. The CDR3 is 16 amino acids.

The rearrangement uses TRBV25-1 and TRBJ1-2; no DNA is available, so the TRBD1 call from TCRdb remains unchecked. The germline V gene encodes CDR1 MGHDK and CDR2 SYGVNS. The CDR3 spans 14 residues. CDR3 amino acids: CASSEAGQGVGYTF.

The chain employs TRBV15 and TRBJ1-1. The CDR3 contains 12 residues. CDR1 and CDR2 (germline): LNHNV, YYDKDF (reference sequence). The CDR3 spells CATSRDRTEAFF.

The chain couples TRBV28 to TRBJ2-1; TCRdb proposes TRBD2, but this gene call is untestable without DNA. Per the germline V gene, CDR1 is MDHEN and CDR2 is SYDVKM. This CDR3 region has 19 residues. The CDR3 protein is CASSLPTSGEGSSYNEQFF.

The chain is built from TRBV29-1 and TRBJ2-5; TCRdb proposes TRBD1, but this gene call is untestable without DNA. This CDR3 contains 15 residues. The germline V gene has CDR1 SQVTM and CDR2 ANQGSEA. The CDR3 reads CSVEDPDREFETQYF.

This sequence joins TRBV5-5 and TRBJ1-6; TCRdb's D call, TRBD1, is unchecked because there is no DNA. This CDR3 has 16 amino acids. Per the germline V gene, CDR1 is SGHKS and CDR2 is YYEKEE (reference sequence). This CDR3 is CASSLAAGEVNSPLHF.

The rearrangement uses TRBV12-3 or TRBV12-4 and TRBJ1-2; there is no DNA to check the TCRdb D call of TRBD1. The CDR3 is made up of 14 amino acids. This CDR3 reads CASSWDRDNYGYTF.

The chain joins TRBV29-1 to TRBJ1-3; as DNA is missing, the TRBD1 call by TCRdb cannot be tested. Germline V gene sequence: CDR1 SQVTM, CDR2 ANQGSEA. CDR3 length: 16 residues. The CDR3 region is CSVEDPLSSSGNTIYF. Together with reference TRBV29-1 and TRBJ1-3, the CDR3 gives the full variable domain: SAVISQKPSRDICQRGTSLTIQCQVDSQVTMMFWYRQQPGQSLTLIATANQGSEATYESGFVIDKFPISRPNLTFSTLTVSNMSPEDSSIYLCSVEDPLSSSGNTIYFGEGSWLTVV.

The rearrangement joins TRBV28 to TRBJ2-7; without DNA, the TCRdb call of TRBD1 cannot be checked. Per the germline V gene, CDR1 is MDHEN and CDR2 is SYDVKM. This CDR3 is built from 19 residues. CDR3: CASSLKLSGGEVSSYEQYF.

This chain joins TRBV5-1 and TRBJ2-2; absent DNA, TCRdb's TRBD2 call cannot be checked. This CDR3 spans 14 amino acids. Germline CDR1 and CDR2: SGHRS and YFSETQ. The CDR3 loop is CASSLGDYTGELFF.